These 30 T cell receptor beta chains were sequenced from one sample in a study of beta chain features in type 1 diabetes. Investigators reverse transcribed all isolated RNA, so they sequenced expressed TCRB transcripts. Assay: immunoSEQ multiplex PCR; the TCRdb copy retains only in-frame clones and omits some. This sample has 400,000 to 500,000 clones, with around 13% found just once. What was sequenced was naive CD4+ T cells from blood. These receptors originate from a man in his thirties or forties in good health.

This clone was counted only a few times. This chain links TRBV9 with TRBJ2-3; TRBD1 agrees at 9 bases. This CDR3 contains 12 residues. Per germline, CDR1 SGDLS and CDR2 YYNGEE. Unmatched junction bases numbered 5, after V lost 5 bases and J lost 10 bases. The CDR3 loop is CASSRDREAQYF. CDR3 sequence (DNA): TGTGCCAGCAGTAGGGACAGGGAGGCGCAGTATTTT.

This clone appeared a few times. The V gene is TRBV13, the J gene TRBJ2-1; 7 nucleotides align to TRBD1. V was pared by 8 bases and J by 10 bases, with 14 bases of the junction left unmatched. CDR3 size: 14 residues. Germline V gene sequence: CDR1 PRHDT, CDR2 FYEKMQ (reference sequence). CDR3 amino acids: CASRAKDRASEQFF. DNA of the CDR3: TGTGCCAGCCGAGCGAAAGACAGGGCAAGCGAGCAGTTCTTC.

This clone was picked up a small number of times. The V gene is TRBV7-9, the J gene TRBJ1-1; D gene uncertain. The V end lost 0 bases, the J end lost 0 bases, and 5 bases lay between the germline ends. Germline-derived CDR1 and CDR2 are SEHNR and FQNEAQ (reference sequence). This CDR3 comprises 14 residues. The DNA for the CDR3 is TGTGCCAGCAGCTTAGCTGGTATGAACACTGAAGCTTTCTTT. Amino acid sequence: CASSLAGMNTEAFF.

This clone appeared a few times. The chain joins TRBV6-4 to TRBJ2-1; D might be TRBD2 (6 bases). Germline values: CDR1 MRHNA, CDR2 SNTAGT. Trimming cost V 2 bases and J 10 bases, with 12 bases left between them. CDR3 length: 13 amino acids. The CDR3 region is CASSDRQGLEQFF. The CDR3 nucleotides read TGTGCCAGCAGTGACCGCCAGGGACTCGAGCAGTTCTTC.

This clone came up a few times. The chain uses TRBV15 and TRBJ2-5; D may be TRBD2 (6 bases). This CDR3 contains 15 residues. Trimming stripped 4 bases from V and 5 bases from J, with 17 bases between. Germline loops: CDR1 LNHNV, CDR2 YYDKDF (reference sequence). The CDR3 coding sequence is TGTGCCACCAGCATGGGGGGAGGACTAATGGAGACCCAGTACTTC. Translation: CATSMGGGLMETQYF.

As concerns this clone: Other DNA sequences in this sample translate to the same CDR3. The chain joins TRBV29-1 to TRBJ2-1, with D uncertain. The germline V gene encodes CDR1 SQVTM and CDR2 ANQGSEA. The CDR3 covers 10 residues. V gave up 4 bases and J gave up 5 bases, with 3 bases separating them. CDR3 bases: TGCAGCGTTGGCAACAATGAGCAGTTCTTC. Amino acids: CSVGNNEQFF.

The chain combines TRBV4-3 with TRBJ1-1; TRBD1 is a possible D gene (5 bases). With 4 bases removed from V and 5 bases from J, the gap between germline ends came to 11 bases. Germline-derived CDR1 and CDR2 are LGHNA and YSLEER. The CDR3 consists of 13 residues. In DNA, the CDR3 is TGCGCCAGCAGCCGGGGCAGAGGAACTGAAGCTTTCTTT. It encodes CASSRGRGTEAFF.

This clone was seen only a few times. The CDR3, as DNA: TGTGCCAGTAGTATCGGACCGGGACAGCGAAACGAGCAGTACTTC. As protein: CASSIGPGQRNEQYF. V and J are TRBV19 and TRBJ2-7, with 7 bases that match TRBD1. The CDR3 has 15 amino acids. V gave up 3 bases and J gave up 5 bases; unmatched junction bases: 10. Germline V CDR1 and CDR2: LNHDA, SQIVND (reference sequence).

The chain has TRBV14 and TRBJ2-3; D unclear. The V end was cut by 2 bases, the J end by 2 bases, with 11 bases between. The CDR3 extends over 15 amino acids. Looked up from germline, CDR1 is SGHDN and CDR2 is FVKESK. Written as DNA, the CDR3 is TGTGCCAGCAGCCAAAACACCTGGTACACAGATACGCAGTATTTT. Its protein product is CASSQNTWYTDTQYF.

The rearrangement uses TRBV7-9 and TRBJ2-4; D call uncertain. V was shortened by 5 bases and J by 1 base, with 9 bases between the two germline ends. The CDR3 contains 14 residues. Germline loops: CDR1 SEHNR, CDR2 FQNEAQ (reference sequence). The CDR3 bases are TGTGCCAGCAGCCCGGATGTCGCCAAAAACATTCAGTACTTC. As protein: CASSPDVAKNIQYF.

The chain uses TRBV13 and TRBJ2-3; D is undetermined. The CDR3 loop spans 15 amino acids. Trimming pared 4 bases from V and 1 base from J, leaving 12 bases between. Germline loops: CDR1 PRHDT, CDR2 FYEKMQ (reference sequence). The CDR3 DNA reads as TGTGCCAGCAGCTACGCCTTCGAAGGCACAGATACGCAGTATTTT. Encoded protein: CASSYAFEGTDTQYF. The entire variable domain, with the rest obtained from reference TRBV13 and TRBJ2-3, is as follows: AAGVIQSPRHLIKEKRETATLKCYPIPRHDTVYWYQQGPGQDPQFLISFYEKMQSDKGSIPDRFSAQQFSDYHSELNMSSLELGDSALYFCASSYAFEGTDTQYFGPGTRLTVL.

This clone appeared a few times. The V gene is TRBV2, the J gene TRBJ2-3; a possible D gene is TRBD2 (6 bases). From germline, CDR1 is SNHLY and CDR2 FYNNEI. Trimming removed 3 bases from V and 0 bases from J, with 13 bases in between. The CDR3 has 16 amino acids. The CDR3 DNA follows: TGTGCCAGCAGTGATGGGAGGACCTCTAGCACAGATACGCAGTATTTT. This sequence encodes CASSDGRTSSTDTQYF.

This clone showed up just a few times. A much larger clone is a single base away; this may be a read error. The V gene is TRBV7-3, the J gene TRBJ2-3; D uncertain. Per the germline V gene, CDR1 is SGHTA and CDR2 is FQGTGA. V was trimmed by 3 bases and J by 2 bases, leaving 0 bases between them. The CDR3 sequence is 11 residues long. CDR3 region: CASSFTDTQYF. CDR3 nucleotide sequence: TGTGCCAGCAGCTTCACAGATACGCAGTATTTT. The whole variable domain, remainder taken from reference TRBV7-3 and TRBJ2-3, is GAGVSQTPSNKVTEKGKYVELRCDPISGHTALYWYRQSLGQGPEFLIYFQGTGAADDSGLPNDRFFAVRPEGSVSTLKIQRTERGDSAVYLCASSFTDTQYFGPGTRLTVL.

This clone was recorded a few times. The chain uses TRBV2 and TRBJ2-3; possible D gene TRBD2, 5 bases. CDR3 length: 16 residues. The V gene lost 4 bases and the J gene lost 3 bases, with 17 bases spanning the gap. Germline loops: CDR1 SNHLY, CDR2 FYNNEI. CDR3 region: CASSADLAWATDTQYF. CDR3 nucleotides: TGTGCCAGCAGTGCGGATCTAGCATGGGCTACAGATACGCAGTATTTT.

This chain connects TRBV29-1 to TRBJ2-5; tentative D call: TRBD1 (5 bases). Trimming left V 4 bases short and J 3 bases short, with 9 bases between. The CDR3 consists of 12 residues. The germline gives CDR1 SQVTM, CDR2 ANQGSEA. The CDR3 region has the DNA TGCAGCGTTGCGACAGTGAAAGAGACCCAGTACTTC. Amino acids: CSVATVKETQYF.

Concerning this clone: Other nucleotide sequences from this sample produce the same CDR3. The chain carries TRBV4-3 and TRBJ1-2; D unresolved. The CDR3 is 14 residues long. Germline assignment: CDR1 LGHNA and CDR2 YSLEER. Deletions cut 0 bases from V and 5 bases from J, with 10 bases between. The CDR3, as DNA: TGCGCCAGCAGCCAAGATGGCCGGGGTTATGGCTACACCTTC. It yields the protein CASSQDGRGYGYTF.

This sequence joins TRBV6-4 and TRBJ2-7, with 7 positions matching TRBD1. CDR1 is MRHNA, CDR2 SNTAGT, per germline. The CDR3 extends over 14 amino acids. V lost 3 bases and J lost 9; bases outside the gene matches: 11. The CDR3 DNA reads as TGTGCCAGCAGTGAAGGGGGCTGGGCACCACCGCAGTACTTC. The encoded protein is CASSEGGWAPPQYF.

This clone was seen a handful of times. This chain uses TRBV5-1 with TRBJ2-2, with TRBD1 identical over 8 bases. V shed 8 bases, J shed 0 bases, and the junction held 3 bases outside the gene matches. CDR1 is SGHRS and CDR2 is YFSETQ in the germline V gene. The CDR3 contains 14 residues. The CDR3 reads CASQDRANTGELFF. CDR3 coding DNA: TGCGCCAGTCAGGACAGGGCGAACACCGGGGAGCTGTTTTTT. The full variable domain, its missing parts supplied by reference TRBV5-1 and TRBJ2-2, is KAGVTQTPRYLIKTRGQQVTLSCSPISGHRSVSWYQQTPGQGLQFLFEYFSETQRNKGNFPGRFSGRQFSNSRSEMNVSTLELGDSALYLCASQDRANTGELFFGEGSRLTVL.

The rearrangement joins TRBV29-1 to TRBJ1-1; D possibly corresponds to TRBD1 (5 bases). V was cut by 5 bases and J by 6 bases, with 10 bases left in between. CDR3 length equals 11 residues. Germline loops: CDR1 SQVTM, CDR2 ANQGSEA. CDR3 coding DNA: TGCAGCGTTATAGGGGTCTCTGAAGCTTTCTTT. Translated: CSVIGVSEAFF.

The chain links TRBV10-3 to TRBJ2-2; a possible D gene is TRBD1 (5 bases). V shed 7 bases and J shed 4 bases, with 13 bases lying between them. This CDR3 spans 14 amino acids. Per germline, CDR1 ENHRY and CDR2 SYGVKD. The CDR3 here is CAIMTAPRTGELFF. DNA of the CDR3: TGTGCCATCATGACAGCCCCTCGCACCGGGGAGCTGTTTTTT.

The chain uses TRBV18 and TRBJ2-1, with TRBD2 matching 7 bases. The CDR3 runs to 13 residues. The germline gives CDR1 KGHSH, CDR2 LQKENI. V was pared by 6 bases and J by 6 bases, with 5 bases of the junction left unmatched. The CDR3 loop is CASSIGTTNEQFF. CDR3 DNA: TGTGCCAGCTCCATCGGGACTACCAATGAGCAGTTCTTC.

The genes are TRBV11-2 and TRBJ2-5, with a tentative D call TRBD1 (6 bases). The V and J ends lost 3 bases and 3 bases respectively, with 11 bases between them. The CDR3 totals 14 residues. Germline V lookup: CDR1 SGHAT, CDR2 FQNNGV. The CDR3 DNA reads TGTGCCAGCAGCTTCCAGGGGACAAAAGAGACCCAGTACTTC. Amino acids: CASSFQGTKETQYF.

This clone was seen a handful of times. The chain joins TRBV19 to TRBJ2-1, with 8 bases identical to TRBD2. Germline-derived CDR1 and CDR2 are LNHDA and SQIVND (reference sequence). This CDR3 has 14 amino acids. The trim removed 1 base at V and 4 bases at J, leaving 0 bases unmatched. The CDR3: CASSIGGRYNEQFF. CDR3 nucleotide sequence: TGTGCCAGTAGTATAGGCGGGAGGTACAATGAGCAGTTCTTC.

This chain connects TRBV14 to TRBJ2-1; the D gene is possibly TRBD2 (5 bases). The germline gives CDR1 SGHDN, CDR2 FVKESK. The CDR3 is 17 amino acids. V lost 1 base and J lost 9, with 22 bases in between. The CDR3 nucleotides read TGTGCCAGCAGCCAAGGACCGGGTGGGGAGCAACGATCTGAGCAGTTCTTC. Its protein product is CASSQGPGGEQRSEQFF.

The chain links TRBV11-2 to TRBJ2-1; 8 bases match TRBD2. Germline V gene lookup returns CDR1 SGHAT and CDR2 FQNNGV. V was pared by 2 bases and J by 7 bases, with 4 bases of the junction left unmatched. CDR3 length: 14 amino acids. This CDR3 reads CASSLTSGGNEQFF. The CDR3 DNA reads TGTGCCAGCAGCTTAACTAGCGGAGGGAATGAGCAGTTCTTC.

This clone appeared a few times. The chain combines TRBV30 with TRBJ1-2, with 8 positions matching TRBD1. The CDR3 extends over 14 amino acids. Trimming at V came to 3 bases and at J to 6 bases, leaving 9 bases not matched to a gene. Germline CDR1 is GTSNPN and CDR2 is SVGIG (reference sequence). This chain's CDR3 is CAWRVQGAPDGYTF. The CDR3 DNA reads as TGTGCCTGGAGGGTTCAGGGGGCTCCTGATGGCTACACCTTC.

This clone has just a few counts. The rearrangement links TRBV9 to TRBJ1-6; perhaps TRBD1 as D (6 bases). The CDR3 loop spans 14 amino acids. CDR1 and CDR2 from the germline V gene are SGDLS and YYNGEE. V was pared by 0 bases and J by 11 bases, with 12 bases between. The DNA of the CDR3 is TGTGCCAGCAGCGTAGCCAGGGGTGGGACACCCCTCCACTTT. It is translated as CASSVARGGTPLHF.

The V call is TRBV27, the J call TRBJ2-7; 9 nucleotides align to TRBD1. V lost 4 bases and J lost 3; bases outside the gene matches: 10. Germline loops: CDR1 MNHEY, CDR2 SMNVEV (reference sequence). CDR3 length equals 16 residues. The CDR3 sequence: CASSSSRDRVLYEQYF. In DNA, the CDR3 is TGTGCCAGCAGTTCCTCCCGGGACAGGGTACTCTACGAGCAGTACTTC.

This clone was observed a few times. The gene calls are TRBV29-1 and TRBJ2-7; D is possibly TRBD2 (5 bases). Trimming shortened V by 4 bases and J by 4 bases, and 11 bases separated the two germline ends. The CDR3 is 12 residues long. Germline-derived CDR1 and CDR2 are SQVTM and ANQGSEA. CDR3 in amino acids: CSVARGQYEQYF. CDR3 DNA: TGCAGCGTTGCGAGAGGGCAATACGAGCAGTACTTC.

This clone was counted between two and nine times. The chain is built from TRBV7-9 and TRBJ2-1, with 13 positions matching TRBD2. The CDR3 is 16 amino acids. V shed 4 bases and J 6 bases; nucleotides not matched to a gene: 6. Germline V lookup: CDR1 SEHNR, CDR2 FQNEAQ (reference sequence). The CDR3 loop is CASSSRTSGRVNEQFF. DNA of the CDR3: TGTGCCAGCAGCTCCCGGACTAGCGGGAGAGTCAATGAGCAGTTCTTC.